These 5 T cell receptor beta chains were all obtained from the same sample, sequenced in a study of blood T cell repertoires in COVID-19. Using immunoSEQ multiplex PCR, the repertoire was profiled, and TCRdb retains in-frame clones only, with some absent. This table holds about 33,000 clones, about 86% found once. Sample: peripheral blood. These receptors were obtained from a human donor in a cohort sampled during active COVID-19.

This clone came up a few times. The chain links TRBV11-2 to TRBJ2-3, with D possibly matching TRBD2 (5 bases). The CDR3 runs to 14 residues. With 2 bases removed from V and 1 base from J, the gap between germline ends came to 7 bases. CDR1 SGHAT and CDR2 FQNNGV come from the germline V gene. CDR3 DNA sequence: TGTGCCAGCAGCTTACTCGGGGGCACAGATACGCAGTATTTT. This translates into CASSLLGGTDTQYF.

The chain links TRBV11-2 to TRBJ2-5; 7 bases are a match to TRBD1. Germline trimming cut 1 base from V and 6 bases from J; bases unmatched to any gene: 14. The CDR3 has 17 amino acids. The V gene's germline CDR1 is SGHAT and CDR2 FQNNGV. CDR3 nucleotides: TGTGCCAGCAGCTTAGGAGGGGCCGGGACAGCTTTCCAGACCCAGTACTTC. Translated, it gives CASSLGGAGTAFQTQYF.

The V and J genes are TRBV5-1 and TRBJ2-1; 9 bases match TRBD2. The germline V gene has CDR1 SGHRS and CDR2 YFSETQ. The CDR3 length is 15 residues. The V and J ends lost 0 bases and 8 bases, in that order; junction bases with no gene match: 6. CDR3 nucleotides: TGCGCCAGCAGCTTGGAGTCTAGCGGGATCGATGAGCAGTTCTTC. Translated: CASSLESSGIDEQFF.

The chain carries TRBV28 and TRBJ2-5, with D perhaps matching TRBD2 (5 bases). The V end lost 6 bases, the J end lost 4 bases, and 12 bases lay between the germline ends. This CDR3 region has 13 residues. Germline CDR1 is MDHEN and CDR2 is SYDVKM. For the CDR3, the DNA is TGTGCCAGCAGAGGGCGCGGGCGAGAGACCCAGTACTTC. It encodes CASRGRGRETQYF.

The chain links TRBV6-1 to TRBJ2-1, with D maybe TRBD2 (5 bases). In germline, CDR1 is MNHNS, CDR2 SASEGT. The V end lost 2 bases, the J end lost 3 bases, and 11 bases lay between the germline ends. The CDR3 contains 15 residues. CDR3 nucleotides: TGTGCCAGCAGTGAAATGGCTAGCAGCTACAATGAGCAGTTCTTC. Its protein product is CASSEMASSYNEQFF.